Sequencing of this TCR beta chain was carried out in a study of T cells in Graves' hyperthyroidism and ophthalmopathy. The germline V gene encodes CDR1 SGDLS and CDR2 YYNGEE. Trimming removed 3 bases from V and 0 bases from J, with 14 bases in between. CDR3 size: 16 residues. TCR beta CDR3 regions were amplified from RNA. RT-PCR in the first round (using the HTBI primer set) targeted the TCR CDR3. TCRdb reanalysed the multiplex PCR reads using MiXCR and keeps one entry per CDR3 protein. The sample comprises around 600,000 distinct CDR3 sequences, roughly 15% of which are singletons, and about 3.5% rests with the top ten.

The source is a woman in her thirties or forties with Graves' ophthalmopathy. The rearrangement uses TRBV9 and TRBJ2-3, with D perhaps TRBD2 (7 bases). The sequencing input was blood. The CDR3 region has the DNA TGTGCCAGCAGCGAAAGGGGGGGCCCTAGCACAGATACGCAGTATTTT. Its translation: CASSERGGPSTDTQYF.